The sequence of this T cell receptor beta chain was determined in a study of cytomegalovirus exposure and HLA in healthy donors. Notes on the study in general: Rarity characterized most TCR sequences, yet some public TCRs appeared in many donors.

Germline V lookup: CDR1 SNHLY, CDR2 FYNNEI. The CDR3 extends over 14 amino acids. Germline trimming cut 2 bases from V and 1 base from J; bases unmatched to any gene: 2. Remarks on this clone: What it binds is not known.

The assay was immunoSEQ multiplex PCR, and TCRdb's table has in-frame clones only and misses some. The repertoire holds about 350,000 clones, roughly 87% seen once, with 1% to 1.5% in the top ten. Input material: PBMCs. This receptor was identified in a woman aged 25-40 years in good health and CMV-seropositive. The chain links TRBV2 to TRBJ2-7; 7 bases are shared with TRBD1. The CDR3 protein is CASSERTGSYEQYF. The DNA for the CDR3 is TGTGCCAGCAGTGAAAGGACAGGATCCTACGAGCAGTACTTC.